This is a list of T cell receptor beta chains from one sample in a study of blood T cell repertoires in COVID-19. Assay used: immunoSEQ multiplex PCR; TCRdb lists only in-frame clones, some missing. The sample contains 80,000 to 100,000 clones, roughly 80% of which appear only once. Material for sequencing was peripheral blood. The receptors derive from a man aged 55 to 70 with acute or convalescent COVID-19. CDR3s include the opening cysteine and the closing phenylalanine or tryptophan. Fields, in order: CDR3 protein, D gene, V gene, J gene. The D gene is left open where the match is weak.

CDR3: CASSLGTGSSYEQYF; D: TRBD1; V: TRBV11-3; J: TRBJ2-7
CDR3: CASSYSIISGVGLANTEAFF; D: -; V: TRBV6-2/TRBV6-3; J: TRBJ1-1
CDR3: CASTGQGIGYTF; D: TRBD1; V: TRBV7-2; J: TRBJ1-2
CDR3: CASSVGQGYEAFF; D: TRBD1; V: TRBV6-4; J: TRBJ1-1
CDR3: CASSHSGGETQYF; D: TRBD2; V: TRBV3-1/TRBV3-2; J: TRBJ2-5
CDR3: CASSQVGRGYQETQYF; D: TRBD2; V: TRBV14; J: TRBJ2-5
CDR3: CASSGAQGIGNYGYTF; D: -; V: TRBV6-1; J: TRBJ1-2
CDR3: CASSPDPPSDLYNEQFF; D: -; V: TRBV27; J: TRBJ2-1
CDR3: CASSFGQGHGQPQHF; D: TRBD1; V: TRBV28; J: TRBJ1-5
CDR3: CASSRKQGLDPTNEKLFF; D: TRBD1; V: TRBV4-2; J: TRBJ1-4
CDR3: CASSQDWASGRILANEQFF; D: TRBD2; V: TRBV4-3; J: TRBJ2-1
CDR3: CASYQGPDTQYF; D: -; V: TRBV27; J: TRBJ2-3
CDR3: CATSDPAGVLDTQYF; D: TRBD2; V: TRBV24-1; J: TRBJ2-3
CDR3: CASSPRQGWGSETQYF; D: TRBD1; V: TRBV5-5; J: TRBJ2-5
CDR3: CASSRDEDKEYEQYF; D: -; V: TRBV18; J: TRBJ2-7
CDR3: CASSQEQGVEQYF; D: -; V: TRBV4-1; J: TRBJ2-7
CDR3: CAWSVDLRRTIYF; D: -; V: TRBV30; J: TRBJ1-3
CDR3: CASSLGGGSYNEQFF; D: TRBD2; V: TRBV7-8; J: TRBJ2-1
CDR3: CASSSRDSFNEKLFF; D: TRBD1; V: TRBV5-5; J: TRBJ1-4
CDR3: CASSYGSGHQAETQYF; D: -; V: TRBV6-5; J: TRBJ2-5
CDR3: CASSGQQNSPLHF; D: TRBD1; V: TRBV10-2; J: TRBJ1-6
CDR3: CASSIYSGGTDTQYF; D: TRBD2; V: TRBV19; J: TRBJ2-3
CDR3: CASSMTGAGYGYTF; D: TRBD1; V: TRBV5-4; J: TRBJ1-2
CDR3: CASSIDPPAKLGARFF; D: -; V: TRBV19; J: TRBJ2-1
CDR3: CASSLQGLQGIGTEAFF; D: TRBD1; V: TRBV3-1/TRBV3-2; J: TRBJ1-1
CDR3: CASSQRNYGYTF; D: -; V: TRBV11-2; J: TRBJ1-2
CDR3: CASSQTDRVGGYTF; D: TRBD1; V: TRBV4-2; J: TRBJ1-2
CDR3: CASRPYRGSYEQYF; D: TRBD1; V: TRBV6-2/TRBV6-3; J: TRBJ2-7
CDR3: CASSLGHRGHYGYTF; D: TRBD1; V: TRBV7-2; J: TRBJ1-2
CDR3: CASRKGTGYYGYTF; D: TRBD1; V: TRBV27; J: TRBJ1-2
CDR3: CASSLVGTGADTQYF; D: TRBD1; V: TRBV7-2; J: TRBJ2-3
CDR3: CASSEGLANGELFF; D: -; V: TRBV6-1; J: TRBJ2-2
CDR3: CASSAGQGSYEQYF; D: TRBD1; V: TRBV6-5; J: TRBJ2-7
CDR3: CASSPGNLGEQFF; D: -; V: TRBV18; J: TRBJ2-1
CDR3: CASSQDWRNGGRGSYEQYF; D: TRBD2; V: TRBV3-1/TRBV3-2; J: TRBJ2-7
CDR3: CASSLGQGDGYTF; D: TRBD1; V: TRBV18; J: TRBJ1-2
CDR3: CASSENLDRGRNQPQHF; D: TRBD1; V: TRBV10-2; J: TRBJ1-5
CDR3: CASSLTGTSNEQFF; D: TRBD2; V: TRBV7-3; J: TRBJ2-1
CDR3: CASSLPGKQTGELFF; D: -; V: TRBV28; J: TRBJ2-2
CDR3: CASSPLTSGGARSYNEQFF; D: TRBD2; V: TRBV27; J: TRBJ2-1